This T cell receptor (beta chain) was retrieved from a study of radiation and T cells in renal cell carcinoma. TCRdb's copy holds only in-frame clones and misses some; the assay was immunoSEQ multiplex PCR. Here the sample spans about 13,000 clones, roughly a third being singletons. This sample's treatment: 15 Gy SBRT to primary tumor, nephrectomy 4 weeks later. The CDR3 sequence is 15 residues long. Trimming left V 5 bases short and J 3 bases short, with 16 bases between. Looked up from germline, CDR1 is MGHDK and CDR2 is SYGVNS. The rearrangement joins TRBV25-1 to TRBJ1-1; D unclear. The source of this sequence is a man aged 60 to 69 with renal cell carcinoma. The specimen was tumor tissue, collected from a patient whose treatment included radiotherapy and nephrectomy. The CDR3 bases are TGTGCCAGCAGTCCCGCCGGCTCCATGGACACTGAAGCTTTCTTT. Its protein is CASSPAGSMDTEAFF.